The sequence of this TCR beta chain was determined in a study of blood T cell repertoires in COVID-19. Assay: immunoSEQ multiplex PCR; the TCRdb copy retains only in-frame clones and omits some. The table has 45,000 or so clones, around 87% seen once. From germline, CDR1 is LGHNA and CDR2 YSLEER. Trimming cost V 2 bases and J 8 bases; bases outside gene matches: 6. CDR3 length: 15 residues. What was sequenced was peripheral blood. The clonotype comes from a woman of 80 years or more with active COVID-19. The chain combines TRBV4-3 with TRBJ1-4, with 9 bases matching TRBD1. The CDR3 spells CASSQSGTGREKLFF. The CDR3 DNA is TGCGCCAGCAGCCAATCCGGGACAGGGAGGGAAAAACTGTTTTTT.